This T cell receptor beta chain was retrieved from a study of T-cell memory formation after mild COVID-19. Turning to the study itself: TCR clusters were mostly confined to one donor each. Notes on the study in general: While clones contracting from day 15 to 85 were balanced between CD4 and CD8, later expanders leaned CD4+. Nothing confirmed that second-wave clones peaking on day 37 were specific for SARS-CoV-2. Researchers report contracting CD4+ clones mostly in CM and EM, with CD8+ clones in EMRA.

In regard to this clonotype: Its antigen is not known.

CDR1 is DFQATT, CDR2 SNEGSKA, per germline (reference sequence). This CDR3 comprises 15 residues. V lost 2 bases and J 8 bases, leaving 19 bases between the germline ends. TCRdb used MiXCR to reprocess the 5' RACE reads, holding one entry per CDR3 protein. The profile shows 450,000 to 650,000 distinct CDR3 sequences, over 15% of them singletons. The chain is built from TRBV20-1 and TRBJ2-1; D possibly corresponds to TRBD2 (5 bases). This clonotype originated in an adult woman who had mild COVID-19 (a few samples of this study predate the infection). Cell type and time point are not known. Input material: PBMCs or a T cell subset sorted from them (not recorded which). The CDR3: CSARKPLVLHYEQFF. The DNA of the CDR3 is TGCAGTGCTAGAAAACCACTAGTCCTACACTATGAGCAGTTCTTC.